The present entry profiles one T cell receptor (beta chain) with its context. Generated by immunoSEQ multiplex PCR, the TCRdb table keeps only in-frame clones and is missing some. The sample gives roughly 38,000 clones, approximately 85% of which show up once; about 40% is in the top ten. The data stem from a study of blood T cell repertoires in COVID-19. Germline CDR1 and CDR2: MNHEY and SMNVEV (reference sequence). Trimming removed 4 bases from V and 2 bases from J; junction bases left unmatched: 5. This CDR3 comprises 14 residues. The V gene is TRBV27, the J gene TRBJ2-7, with TRBD2 identical over 7 bases. Input material: peripheral blood. This sequence was found in a man in his forties with active or convalescent COVID-19. Written as DNA, the CDR3 is TGTGCCAGCAGTTGGGGAGGGCAGACCTACGAGCAGTACTTC. As protein: CASSWGGQTYEQYF.